This T cell receptor beta chain is from a study of identical twins. One entry per CDR3 protein results from TCRdb running MiXCR on the 5' RACE reads. The table includes about 190,000 distinct CDR3 sequences, approximately 16% detected once. Germline assignment: CDR1 SGHRS and CDR2 YFSETQ. CDR3 size: 16 residues. Germline trimming cut 4 bases from V and 7 bases from J; bases unmatched to any gene: 11. This clonotype was seen many times. The sample was also linked to a second study, of T cells expressing NK-cell markers. That work states: Evidence did not settle whether expanded NKG2C+ T cell clones targeted HCMV.

The clonotype comes from a woman aged 18-29 years in good health. The specimen sequenced was CD8+ T cells sorted from blood. This chain joins TRBV5-1 and TRBJ2-3; 11 nucleotides line up with TRBD2. Here the CDR3 DNA reads TGCGCCAGCAGCGACATACTAGCGGGAGTTGGGCATACGCAGTATTTT. It specifies CASSDILAGVGHTQYF. The full variable domain, completed using reference TRBV5-1 and TRBJ2-3, is KAGVTQTPRYLIKTRGQQVTLSCSPISGHRSVSWYQQTPGQGLQFLFEYFSETQRNKGNFPGRFSGRQFSNSRSEMNVSTLELGDSALYLCASSDILAGVGHTQYFGPGTRLTVL.